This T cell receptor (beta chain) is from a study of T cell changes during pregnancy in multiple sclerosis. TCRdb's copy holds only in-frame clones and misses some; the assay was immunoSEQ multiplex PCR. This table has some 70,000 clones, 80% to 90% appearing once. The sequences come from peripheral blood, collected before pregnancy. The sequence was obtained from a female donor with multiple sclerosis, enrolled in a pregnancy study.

CDR3 amino acids: CASSLTGSEQYF. The CDR3 DNA follows: TGTGCCAGCAGTTTAACGGGGAGCGAGCAGTACTTC. The V gene is TRBV27, the J gene TRBJ2-7; TRBD2 might be the D (5 bases). There are 12 residues in the CDR3. V was shortened by 2 bases and J by 6 bases, with 8 bases between the two germline ends. Germline CDR1 and CDR2: MNHEY and SMNVEV (reference sequence).